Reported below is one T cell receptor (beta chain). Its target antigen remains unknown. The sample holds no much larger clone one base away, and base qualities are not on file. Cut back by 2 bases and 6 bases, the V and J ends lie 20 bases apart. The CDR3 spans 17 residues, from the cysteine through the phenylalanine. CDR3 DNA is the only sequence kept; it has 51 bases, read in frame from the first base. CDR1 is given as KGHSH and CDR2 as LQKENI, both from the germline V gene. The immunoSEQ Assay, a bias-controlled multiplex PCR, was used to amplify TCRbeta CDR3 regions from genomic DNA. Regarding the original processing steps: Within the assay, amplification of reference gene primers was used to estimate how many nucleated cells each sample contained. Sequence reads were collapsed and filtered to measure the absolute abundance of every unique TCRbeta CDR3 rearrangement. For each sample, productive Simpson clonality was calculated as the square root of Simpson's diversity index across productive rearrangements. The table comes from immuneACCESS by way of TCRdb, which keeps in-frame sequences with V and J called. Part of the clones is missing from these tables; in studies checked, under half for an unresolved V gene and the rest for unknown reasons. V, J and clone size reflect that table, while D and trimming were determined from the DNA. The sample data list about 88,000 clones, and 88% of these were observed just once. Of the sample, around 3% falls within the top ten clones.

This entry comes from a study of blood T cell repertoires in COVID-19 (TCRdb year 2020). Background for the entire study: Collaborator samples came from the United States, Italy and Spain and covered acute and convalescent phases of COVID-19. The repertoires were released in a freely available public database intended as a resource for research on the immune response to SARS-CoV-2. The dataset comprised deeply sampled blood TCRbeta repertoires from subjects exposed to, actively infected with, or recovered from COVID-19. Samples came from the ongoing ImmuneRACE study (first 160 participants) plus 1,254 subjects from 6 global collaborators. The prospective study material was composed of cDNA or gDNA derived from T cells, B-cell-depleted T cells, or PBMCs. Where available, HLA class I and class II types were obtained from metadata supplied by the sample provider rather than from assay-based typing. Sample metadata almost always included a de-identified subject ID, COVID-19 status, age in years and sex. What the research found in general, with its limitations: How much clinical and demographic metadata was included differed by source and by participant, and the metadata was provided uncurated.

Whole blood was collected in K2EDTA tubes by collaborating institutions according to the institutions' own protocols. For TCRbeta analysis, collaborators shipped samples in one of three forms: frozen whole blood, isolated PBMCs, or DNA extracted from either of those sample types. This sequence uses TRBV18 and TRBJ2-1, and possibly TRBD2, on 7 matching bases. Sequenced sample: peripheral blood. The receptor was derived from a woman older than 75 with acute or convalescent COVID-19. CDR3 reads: CASSPVWGGGSGNEQFF. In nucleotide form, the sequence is TGTGCCAGCTCACCAGTGTGGGGGGGCGGTTCCGGCAATGAGCAGTTCTTC.